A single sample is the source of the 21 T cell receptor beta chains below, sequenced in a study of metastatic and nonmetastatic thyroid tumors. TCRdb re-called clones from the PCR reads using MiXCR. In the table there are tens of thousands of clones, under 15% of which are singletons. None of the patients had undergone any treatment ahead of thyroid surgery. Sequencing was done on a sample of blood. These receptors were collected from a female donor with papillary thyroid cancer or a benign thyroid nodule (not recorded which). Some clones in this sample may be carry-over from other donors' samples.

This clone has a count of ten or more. The CDR3, as DNA: TGCAGTGCCCCCCAGGTGGGCACTGAAGCTTTCTTT. Its protein is CSAPQVGTEAFF. The chain joins TRBV20-1 to TRBJ1-1; D not certain. The V gene lost 6 bases and the J gene lost 4 bases, with 12 bases spanning the gap. CDR3 length: 12 residues. The germline gives CDR1 DFQATT, CDR2 SNEGSKA (reference sequence).

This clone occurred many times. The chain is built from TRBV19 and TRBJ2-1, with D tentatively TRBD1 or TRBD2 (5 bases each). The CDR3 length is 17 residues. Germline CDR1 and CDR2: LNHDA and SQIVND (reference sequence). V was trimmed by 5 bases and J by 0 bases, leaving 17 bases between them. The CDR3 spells CASSSPGTSSSYNEQFF. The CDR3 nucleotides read TGTGCCAGTAGTTCTCCCGGGACCTCGAGCTCCTACAATGAGCAGTTCTTC.

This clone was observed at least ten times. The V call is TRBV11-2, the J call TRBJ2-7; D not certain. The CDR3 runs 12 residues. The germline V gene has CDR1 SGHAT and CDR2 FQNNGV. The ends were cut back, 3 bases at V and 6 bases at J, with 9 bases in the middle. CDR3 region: CASSFTGVEQYF. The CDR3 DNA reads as TGTGCCAGCAGCTTTACTGGGGTCGAGCAGTACTTC.

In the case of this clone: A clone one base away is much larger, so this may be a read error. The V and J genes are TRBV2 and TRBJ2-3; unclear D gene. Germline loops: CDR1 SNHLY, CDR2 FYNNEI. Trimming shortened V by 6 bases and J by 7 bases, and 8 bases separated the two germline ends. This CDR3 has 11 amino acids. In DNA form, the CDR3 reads TGTGCCAGCAGGGGTCCACATACGCAGTATTTT. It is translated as CASRGPHTQYF.

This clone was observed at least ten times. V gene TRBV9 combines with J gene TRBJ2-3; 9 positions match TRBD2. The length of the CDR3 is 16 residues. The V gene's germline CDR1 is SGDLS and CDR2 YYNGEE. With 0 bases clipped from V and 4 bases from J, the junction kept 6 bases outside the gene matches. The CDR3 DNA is TGTGCCAGCAGCGTAGGCGGGGGGGCCGAGTCAGATACGCAGTATTTT. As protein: CASSVGGGAESDTQYF.

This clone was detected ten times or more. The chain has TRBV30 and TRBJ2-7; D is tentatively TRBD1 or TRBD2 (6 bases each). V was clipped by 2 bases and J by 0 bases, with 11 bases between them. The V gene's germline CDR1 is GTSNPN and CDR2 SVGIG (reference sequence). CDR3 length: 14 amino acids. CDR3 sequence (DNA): TGTGCCTGGAGTCAGGGGAGGAGCTCCTACGAGCAGTACTTC. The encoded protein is CAWSQGRSSYEQYF.

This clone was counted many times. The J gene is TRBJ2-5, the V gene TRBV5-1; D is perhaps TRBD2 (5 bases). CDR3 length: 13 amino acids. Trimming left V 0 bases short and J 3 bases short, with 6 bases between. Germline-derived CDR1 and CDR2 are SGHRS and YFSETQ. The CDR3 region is CASSLAREETQYF. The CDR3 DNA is TGCGCCAGCAGCTTGGCGAGGGAAGAGACCCAGTACTTC.

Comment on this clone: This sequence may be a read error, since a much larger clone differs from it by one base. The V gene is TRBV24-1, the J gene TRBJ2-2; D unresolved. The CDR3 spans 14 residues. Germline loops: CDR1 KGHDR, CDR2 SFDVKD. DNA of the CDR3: TGTGCCACCAGGCCCAGTTCAGGCACCTGGGAGCTGTTTTTT. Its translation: CATRPSSGTWELFF.

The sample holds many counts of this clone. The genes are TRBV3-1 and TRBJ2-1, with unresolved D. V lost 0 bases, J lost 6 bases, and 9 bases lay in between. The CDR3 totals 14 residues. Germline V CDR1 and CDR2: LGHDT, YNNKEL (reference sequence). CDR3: CASSQDRAANEQFF. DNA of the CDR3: TGTGCCAGCAGCCAAGATCGGGCAGCCAATGAGCAGTTCTTC.

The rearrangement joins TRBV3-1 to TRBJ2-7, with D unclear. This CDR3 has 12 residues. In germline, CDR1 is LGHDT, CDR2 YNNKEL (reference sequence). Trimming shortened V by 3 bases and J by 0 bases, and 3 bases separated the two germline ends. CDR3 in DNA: TGTGCCAGCAGCCACTACTCCTACGAGCAGTACTTC. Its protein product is CASSHYSYEQYF.

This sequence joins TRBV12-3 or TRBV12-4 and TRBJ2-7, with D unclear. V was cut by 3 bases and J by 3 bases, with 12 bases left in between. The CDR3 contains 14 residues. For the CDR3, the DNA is TGTGCCAGCAGTTTTCACGGTGAGAGCTACGAGCAGTACTTC. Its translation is CASSFHGESYEQYF.

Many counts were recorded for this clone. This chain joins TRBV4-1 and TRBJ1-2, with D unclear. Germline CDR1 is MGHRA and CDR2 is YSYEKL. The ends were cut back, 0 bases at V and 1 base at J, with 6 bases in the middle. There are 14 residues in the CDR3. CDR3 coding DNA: TGCGCCAGCAGCCAAGAGTGGGTTAACTATGGCTACACCTTC. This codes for CASSQEWVNYGYTF.

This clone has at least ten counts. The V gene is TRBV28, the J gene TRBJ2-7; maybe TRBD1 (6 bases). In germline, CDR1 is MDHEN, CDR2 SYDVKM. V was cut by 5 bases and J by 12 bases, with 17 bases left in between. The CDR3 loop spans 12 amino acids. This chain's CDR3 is CASSPSWTDRYF. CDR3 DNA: TGTGCCAGCAGTCCGTCATGGACAGACAGGTACTTC.

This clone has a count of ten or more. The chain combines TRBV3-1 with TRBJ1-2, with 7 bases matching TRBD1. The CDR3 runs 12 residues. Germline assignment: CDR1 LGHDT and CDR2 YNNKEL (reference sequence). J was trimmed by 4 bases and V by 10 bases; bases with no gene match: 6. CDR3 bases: TGTGCCACCTACAGGGGTGGCTATGGCTACACCTTC. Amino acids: CATYRGGYGYTF.

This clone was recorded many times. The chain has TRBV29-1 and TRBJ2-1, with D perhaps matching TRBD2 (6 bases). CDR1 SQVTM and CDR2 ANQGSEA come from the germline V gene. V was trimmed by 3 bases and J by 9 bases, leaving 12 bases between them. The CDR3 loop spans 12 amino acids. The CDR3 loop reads CSVERGAGEQFF. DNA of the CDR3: TGCAGCGTTGAGCGGGGTGCGGGTGAGCAGTTCTTC.

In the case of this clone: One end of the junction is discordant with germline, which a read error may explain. The CDR3, as DNA: TGTGCCAGCAGTTTCACCCTCTCTAGAAACACCATATATTTT. Its translation is CASSFTLSRNTIYF. The J gene is TRBJ1-3, the V gene TRBV28, with D hard to call. The CDR3 length is 14 residues. Germline CDR1 MDHEN, CDR2 SYDVKM.

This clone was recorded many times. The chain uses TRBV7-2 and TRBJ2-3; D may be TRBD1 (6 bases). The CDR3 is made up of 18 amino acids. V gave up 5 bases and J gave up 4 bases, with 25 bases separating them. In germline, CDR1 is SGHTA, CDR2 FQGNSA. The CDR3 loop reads CASSRARIADRTSDTQYF. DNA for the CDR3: TGTGCCAGCAGCCGAGCGAGAATCGCCGACAGGACCTCAGATACGCAGTATTTT.

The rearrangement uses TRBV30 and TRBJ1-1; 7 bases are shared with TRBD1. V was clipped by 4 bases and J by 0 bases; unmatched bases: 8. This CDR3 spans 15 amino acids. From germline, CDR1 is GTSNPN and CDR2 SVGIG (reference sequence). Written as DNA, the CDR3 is TGTGCCTGGAACGTCGGCAGGGGGGTGAACACTGAAGCTTTCTTT. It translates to CAWNVGRGVNTEAFF.

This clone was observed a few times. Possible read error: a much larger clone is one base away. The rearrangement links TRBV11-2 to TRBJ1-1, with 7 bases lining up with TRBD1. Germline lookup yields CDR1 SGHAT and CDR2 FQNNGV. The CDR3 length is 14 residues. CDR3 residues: CASSFLDRSTESFF. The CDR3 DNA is TGTGCCAGCAGCTTCCTGGACAGGAGCACTGAATCTTTCTTT.

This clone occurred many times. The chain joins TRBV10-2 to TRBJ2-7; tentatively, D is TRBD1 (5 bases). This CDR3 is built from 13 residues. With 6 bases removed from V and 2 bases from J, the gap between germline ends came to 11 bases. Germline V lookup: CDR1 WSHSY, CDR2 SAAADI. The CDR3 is CASRKGPTYEQYF. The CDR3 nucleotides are TGCGCCAGCAGGAAGGGGCCCACCTACGAGCAGTACTTC.

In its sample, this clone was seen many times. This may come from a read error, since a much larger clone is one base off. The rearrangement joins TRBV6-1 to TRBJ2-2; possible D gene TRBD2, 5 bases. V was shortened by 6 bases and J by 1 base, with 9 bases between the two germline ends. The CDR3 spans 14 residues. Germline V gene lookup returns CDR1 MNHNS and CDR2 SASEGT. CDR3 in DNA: TGTGCCAGCAGCCTACTAGTGAACACCGGGGAGCTGTTTTTT. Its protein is CASSLLVNTGELFF.